A single sample gave rise to the 11 T cell receptor beta chains below, sequenced in a study of blood T cell repertoires in COVID-19. Here immunoSEQ multiplex PCR was the method, and the copy in TCRdb shows in-frame clones only, minus some. The data contain 130,000 to 150,000 clones, around four fifths of them seen just once; the ten biggest clones take up 3%. The material sequenced was peripheral blood. Receptor source: a woman in her 40s with active or convalescent COVID-19.

The CDR3 spells CASAPGREASYNEQFF. CDR3 DNA: TGTGCCAGCGCCCCCGGGCGGGAGGCTTCCTACAATGAGCAGTTCTTC. The gene calls are TRBV5-5 and TRBJ2-1; TRBD2 matches 8 bases. With V trimmed by 7 bases and J by 1 base, 10 bases remained unmatched. Germline CDR1 is SGHKS and CDR2 is YYEKEE (reference sequence). The CDR3 has 16 amino acids.

The chain has TRBV7-9 and TRBJ1-1; D perhaps matches TRBD1 (6 bases). The CDR3 totals 13 residues. Germline CDR1 is SEHNR and CDR2 is FQNEAQ (reference sequence). V lost 6 bases and J lost 9, with 17 bases in between. CDR3 protein: CASSSFTGPKAFF. CDR3 DNA sequence: TGTGCCAGCAGTTCATTCACAGGGCCGAAAGCTTTCTTT. Full variable domain (outside the CDR3, taken from reference TRBV7-9 and TRBJ1-1): DTGVSQNPRHKITKRGQNVTFRCDPISEHNRLYWYRQTLGQGPEFLTYFQNEAQLEKSRLLSDRFSAERPKGSFSTLEIQRTEQGDSAMYLCASSSFTGPKAFFGQGTRLTVV.

In this sample, this clone turned up a few times. Other DNA variants within this sample encode the same CDR3. The chain employs TRBV11-3 and TRBJ2-7; 7 bases agree with TRBD1. The CDR3 has 13 residues. V was pared by 4 bases and J by 3 bases, with 3 bases of the junction left unmatched. Germline assignment: CDR1 SGHNT and CDR2 YENEEA. CDR3 residues: CASSSQGSYEQYF. The CDR3, as DNA: TGTGCCAGCAGCTCACAGGGGAGCTACGAGCAGTACTTC.

J is TRBJ2-3 and V is TRBV3-1 (or the pseudogene TRBV3-2), with a tentative D call TRBD2 (7 bases). Between the trimmed V and J ends, which lost 1 base and 5 bases, there was a span of 16 bases. The CDR3 covers 16 residues. Germline V gives CDR1 LGHDT, CDR2 YNNKEL (reference sequence). The CDR3 nucleotides are TGTGCCAGCAGCCAAGTTACGGGGGGCCCACAAGATACGCAGTATTTT. Residues: CASSQVTGGPQDTQYF.

This clone was recorded once. The rearrangement links TRBV11-2 to TRBJ2-5; D might be TRBD1 (6 bases). This CDR3 region has 14 residues. Between the trimmed V and J ends, which lost 5 bases and 2 bases, there was a span of 12 bases. Germline CDR1 is SGHAT and CDR2 is FQNNGV. The CDR3 loop is CASSHGTLQETQYF. Written as DNA, the CDR3 is TGTGCCAGCAGCCACGGGACACTTCAAGAGACCCAGTACTTC.

V usage is TRBV18 and J usage is TRBJ1-2; no firm D call. The CDR3 covers 15 residues. V was clipped by 3 bases and J by 2 bases, with 13 bases between them. Germline V gives CDR1 KGHSH, CDR2 LQKENI. In nucleotides, the CDR3 is TGTGCCAGCTCACCGTCCGGGAGAAACAACTATGGCTACACCTTC. Amino acid sequence: CASSPSGRNNYGYTF.

Written as DNA, the CDR3 is TGTGCCAGCAGCTTAGGGATGAGACGGGAGGGACCTGAGCAGTTCTTC. This translates into CASSLGMRREGPEQFF. V is TRBV7-2 and J is TRBJ2-1; 8 positions agree with TRBD2. Germline V gene sequence: CDR1 SGHTA, CDR2 FQGNSA. The CDR3 has 16 residues. V gave up 1 base and J gave up 9 bases; unmatched junction bases: 11.

The chain uses TRBV7-2 and TRBJ2-7; D possibly corresponds to TRBD2 (6 bases). V was shortened by 6 bases and J by 3 bases, with 18 bases between the two germline ends. Germline V gene data show CDR1 as SGHTA and CDR2 as FQGNSA. This CDR3 is 15 amino acids long. This chain's CDR3 is CASRASGTSYYEQYF. The CDR3 DNA follows: TGTGCCAGCAGGGCCTCCGGGACTTCGTACTACGAGCAGTACTTC.

This rearrangement joins TRBV6-2 or TRBV6-3 to TRBJ1-2, with TRBD1 matching 8 bases. Germline CDR1 reads MNHEY; CDR2 reads SVGEGT. Trimming at V came to 5 bases and at J to 5 bases, leaving 7 bases not matched to a gene. This CDR3 contains 14 residues. The CDR3 bases are TGTGCCAGCAGTCGGGACAGGAGATCGTATGGCTACACCTTC. This codes for CASSRDRRSYGYTF.

This chain uses TRBV28 with TRBJ1-1; TRBD1 matches 8 bases. The CDR3 length is 15 residues. Germline lookup yields CDR1 MDHEN and CDR2 SYDVKM. The V and J ends lost 5 bases and 0 bases, in that order; junction bases with no gene match: 5. CDR3 region: CASSGRGPLNTEAFF. The CDR3 region has the DNA TGTGCCAGCAGTGGCAGGGGGCCCCTGAACACTGAAGCTTTCTTT.

The V and J genes are TRBV6-5 and TRBJ2-5, with TRBD1 matching over 8 bases. J was trimmed by 1 base and V by 5 bases; bases with no gene match: 3. The CDR3 consists of 14 residues. Looked up from germline, CDR1 is MNHEY and CDR2 is SVGAGI. The CDR3: CASSQDRVQETQYF. CDR3 coding DNA: TGTGCCAGCAGTCAGGACAGGGTCCAAGAGACCCAGTACTTC.